A selection of T cell receptor beta chains follows, all from one sample in a study of OX40 agonist ivuxolimab in advanced cancers. Sequencing was performed with immunoSEQ multiplex PCR; in TCRdb, only in-frame clones are kept and a portion is missing. The sample gives about 77,000 clones, 81% of which show up once; roughly 4.6% is in the top ten. The sequencing here drew on CD4+ or CD8+ T cells sorted from blood, taken in a trial of the OX40 agonist ivuxolimab. The receptors shown here come from an adult with an advanced solid tumor such as melanoma, head and neck, liver or kidney cancer. CDR3s include the opening cysteine and the closing phenylalanine or tryptophan. The D gene is left open where the match is weak. Clone size is given for some rows only: seen once, a few or many times, or a class if the clone is expanded.

>few|.|TRBJ1-3|TRBV30
TGTGCCTGGAAGAAACCCGGAAACACCATATATTTT
CAWKKPGNTIYF
>once|TRBD1|TRBJ1-6|TRBV5-5
TGTGCCAGCAGCTTGGACGGGACAGGAAGACGCTCCTATAATTCACCCCTCCACTTT
CASSLDGTGRRSYNSPLHF
>.|.|TRBJ1-5|TRBV2
TGTGCCAGCAGTGTGGCAGGGTTTTATAGCAATCAGCCCCAGCATTTT
CASSVAGFYSNQPQHF
>.|TRBD1|TRBJ2-6|TRBV9
TGTGCCAGCAGCGCAGGGACAGGTCTCTCCTCTGGGGCCAACGTCCTGACTTTC
CASSAGTGLSSGANVLTF
>.|.|TRBJ2-5|TRBV9
TGTGCCAGCAGCGCCGCTACCCAAGAGACCCAGTACTTC
CASSAATQETQYF
>.|TRBD1|TRBJ2-7|TRBV6-5
TGTGCCAGCAGTCGACAGGGTGGAAGCTACGAGCAGTACTTC
CASSRQGGSYEQYF
>.|TRBD1|TRBJ1-2|TRBV7-9
TGTGCCAGCACACACAGGGGAAACGACTATGGCTACACCTTC
CASTHRGNDYGYTF
>.|.|TRBJ1-1|TRBV4-1
TGCGCCAGCAGCCACCCACTCCTGAACACTGAAGCTTTCTTT
CASSHPLLNTEAFF
>few|.|TRBJ1-1|TRBV11-3
TGTGCCAGCAGCTTAGATCAATGGGGGGAAAGCACTGAAGCTTTCTTT
CASSLDQWGESTEAFF
>.|.|TRBJ2-5|TRBV10-1
TGCGCCAGCTCTAGTAGCCCGCACCGGGAGACCCAGTACTTC
CASSSSPHRETQYF
>.|.|TRBJ1-2|TRBV5-4
TGTGCCAGCAGCCCCACGGCTGGACAGAACTATGGCTACACCTTC
CASSPTAGQNYGYTF